Presented here are 9 T cell receptor beta chains from one specimen sequenced in a study of blood T cell repertoires in COVID-19 (dated by TCRdb to 2018 to 2020). Library preparation employed the immunoSEQ multiplex PCR assay. Drawn from immuneACCESS, this table holds only the in-frame rearrangements with V and J called that TCRdb kept. Clones are partly lost; checked studies trace under half to an unresolved V gene and leave the rest unexplained. A total of 88,000 or so clones appear in this sample, about 85% of them only once. 3.8% of the sample is held by the ten biggest clonotypes. The source material was peripheral blood. The receptors shown here come from a man between 60 and 70 years old with acute or convalescent COVID-19.

J is TRBJ2-5 and V is TRBV11-2, with D unresolved. V lost 4 bases, J lost 2 bases, and 8 bases lay in between. Germline V gives CDR1 SGHAT, CDR2 FQNNGV. CDR3 size: 13 residues. CDR3 region: CASSSERQETQYF. The CDR3 DNA reads TGTGCCAGCAGCTCCGAGCGACAAGAGACCCAGTACTTC.

J is TRBJ2-3 and V is TRBV7-2; 11 bases line up with TRBD1. The germline CDR1 and CDR2 sequences are SGHTA and FQGNSA. J was trimmed by 3 bases and V by 5 bases; bases with no gene match: 7. This CDR3 region has 16 residues. CDR3 region: CASSADRGLLTDTQYF. In DNA form, the CDR3 reads TGTGCCAGCAGCGCGGACAGGGGGCTATTGACAGATACGCAGTATTTT.

This clone was detected only once. V is TRBV19 and J is TRBJ2-3; 11 nucleotides align to TRBD2. The V segment lost 3 bases and the J segment 4 bases; nucleotides outside the gene matches: 6. CDR1 and CDR2 (germline): LNHDA, SQIVND (reference sequence). This CDR3 has 16 residues. This CDR3 reads CASSMLTSGGSDTQYF. In DNA, the CDR3 is TGTGCCAGTAGTATGCTCACTAGCGGGGGCTCAGATACGCAGTATTTT.

A single count supports this clone. This chain links TRBV4-1 with TRBJ1-6; D is uncertain. Per germline, CDR1 MGHRA and CDR2 YSYEKL. The V end lost 4 bases, the J end lost 9 bases, and 13 bases lay between the germline ends. The CDR3 length is 14 residues. The CDR3 bases are TGCGCCAGCAGCCCAAAGGAGCCGAGTTCACCCCTCCACTTT. Protein sequence: CASSPKEPSSPLHF.

This clone was seen only once. The chain uses TRBV5-1 and TRBJ2-3, with TRBD2 identical over 11 bases. V dropped 3 bases and J dropped 4; count of bases not matched to a gene: 4. This CDR3 comprises 15 residues. Germline V gene lookup returns CDR1 SGHRS and CDR2 YFSETQ. CDR3 residues: CASSSLAGGADTQYF. In nucleotides, the CDR3 is TGCGCCAGCAGCTCCTTAGCGGGAGGGGCAGATACGCAGTATTTT.

The chain links TRBV15 to TRBJ2-5; 8 nucleotides agree with TRBD1. The trim removed 4 bases at V and 5 bases at J, leaving 6 bases unmatched. Germline CDR1 LNHNV, CDR2 YYDKDF (reference sequence). The CDR3 totals 14 residues. The CDR3 sequence: CATSKGQDEETQYF. The CDR3 DNA sequence: TGTGCCACCAGCAAGGGACAGGACGAGGAGACCCAGTACTTC.

The gene calls are TRBV5-6 and TRBJ1-6; D not certain. Trimming took 0 bases from V and 9 from J, leaving 16 bases between them. This CDR3 comprises 16 residues. CDR1 is SGHDT, CDR2 YYEEEE, per germline. As DNA, the CDR3 is TGTGCCAGCAGCTTGGGAGGGAGAGTAAGAGGTTCACCCCTCCACTTT. This codes for CASSLGGRVRGSPLHF.

The J gene is TRBJ2-2, the V gene TRBV11-2; 8 positions match TRBD2. Looked up from germline, CDR1 is SGHAT and CDR2 is FQNNGV. This CDR3 contains 17 residues. J was trimmed by 0 bases and V by 4 bases; bases with no gene match: 7. The chain's CDR3 is CASSSRELAANTGELFF. As DNA, the CDR3 is TGTGCCAGCAGCTCCCGGGAACTAGCGGCGAACACCGGGGAGCTGTTTTTT. Full variable domain (remainder filled in from reference TRBV11-2 and TRBJ2-2): EAGVAQSPRYKIIEKRQSVAFWCNPISGHATLYWYQQILGQGPKLLIQFQNNGVVDDSQLPKDRFSAERLKGVDSTLKIQPAKLEDSAVYLCASSSRELAANTGELFFGEGSRLTVL.

There are a few counts of this clone. The chain uses TRBV10-3 and TRBJ1-3; unclear D gene. The V gene's germline CDR1 is ENHRY and CDR2 SYGVKD. The CDR3 consists of 14 residues. The V end was cut by 0 bases, the J end by 0 bases, with 3 bases between. In nucleotides, the CDR3 is TGTGCCATCAGTGAGTCTCTCTCTGGAAACACCATATATTTT. This translates into CAISESLSGNTIYF.